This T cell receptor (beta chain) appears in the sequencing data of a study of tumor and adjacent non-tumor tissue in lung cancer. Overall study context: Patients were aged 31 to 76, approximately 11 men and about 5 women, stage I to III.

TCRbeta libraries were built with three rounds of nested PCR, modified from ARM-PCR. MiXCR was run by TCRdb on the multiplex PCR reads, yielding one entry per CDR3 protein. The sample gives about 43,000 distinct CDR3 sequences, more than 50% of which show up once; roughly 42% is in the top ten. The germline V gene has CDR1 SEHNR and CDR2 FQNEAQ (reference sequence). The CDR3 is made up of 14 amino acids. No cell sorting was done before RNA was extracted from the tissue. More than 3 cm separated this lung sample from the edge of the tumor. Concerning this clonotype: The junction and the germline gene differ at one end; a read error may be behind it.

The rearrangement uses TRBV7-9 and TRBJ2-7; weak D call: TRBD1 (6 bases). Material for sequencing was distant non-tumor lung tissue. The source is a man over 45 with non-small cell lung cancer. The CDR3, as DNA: TGTGCCAACAGCTTCGGCGACAGGCACTACGAGCAGTACTTC. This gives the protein CANSFGDRHYEQYF.